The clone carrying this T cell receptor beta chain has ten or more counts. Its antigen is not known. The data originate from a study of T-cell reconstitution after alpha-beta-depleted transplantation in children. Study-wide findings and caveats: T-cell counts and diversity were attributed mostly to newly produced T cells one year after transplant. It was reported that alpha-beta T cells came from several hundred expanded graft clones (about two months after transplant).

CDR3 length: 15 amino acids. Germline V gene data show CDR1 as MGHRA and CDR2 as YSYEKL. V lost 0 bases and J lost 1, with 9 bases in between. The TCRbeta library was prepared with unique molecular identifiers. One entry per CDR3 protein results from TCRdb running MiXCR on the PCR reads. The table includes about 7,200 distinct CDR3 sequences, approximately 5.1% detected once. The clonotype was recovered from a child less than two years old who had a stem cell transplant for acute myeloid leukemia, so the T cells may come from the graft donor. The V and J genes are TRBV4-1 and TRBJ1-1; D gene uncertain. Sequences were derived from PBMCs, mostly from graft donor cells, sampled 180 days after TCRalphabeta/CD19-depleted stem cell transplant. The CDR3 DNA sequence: TGCGCCAGCAGCCAAGATTCGGGCAGGAACACTGAAGCTTTCTTT. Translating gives CASSQDSGRNTEAFF.